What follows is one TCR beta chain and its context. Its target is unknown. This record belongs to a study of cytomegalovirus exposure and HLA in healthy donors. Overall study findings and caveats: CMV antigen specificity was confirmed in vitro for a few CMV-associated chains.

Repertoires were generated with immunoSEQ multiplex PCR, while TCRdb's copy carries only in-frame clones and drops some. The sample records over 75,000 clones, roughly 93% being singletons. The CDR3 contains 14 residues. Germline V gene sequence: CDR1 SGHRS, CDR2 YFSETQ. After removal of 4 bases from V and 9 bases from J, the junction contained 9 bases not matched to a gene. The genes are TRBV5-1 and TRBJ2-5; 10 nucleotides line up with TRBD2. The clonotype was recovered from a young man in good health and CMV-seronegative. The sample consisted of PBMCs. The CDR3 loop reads CASSPRTSGAAQYF. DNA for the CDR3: TGCGCCAGCAGCCCGCGGACTAGCGGTGCCGCCCAGTACTTC. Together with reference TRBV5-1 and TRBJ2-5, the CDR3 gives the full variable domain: KAGVTQTPRYLIKTRGQQVTLSCSPISGHRSVSWYQQTPGQGLQFLFEYFSETQRNKGNFPGRFSGRQFSNSRSEMNVSTLELGDSALYLCASSPRTSGAAQYFGPGTRLLVL.